This note documents a single TCR beta chain sequence. This clonotype was seen many times. What this receptor recognizes is not known. Per-base quality was not reported, and no clone a single base away is much larger than it. Flow cytometry had shown CD8+CD57+ cell expansion in the patients selected for sequencing. All patients had severe acquired aplastic anemia diagnosed by International Study of Aplastic Anemia and Agranulocytosis and Camitta criteria. No therapy had been received by the patients at the time of blood sampling. TCR repertoires of sorted CD4+ and CD8+ blood T cells from severe aplastic anemia patients and healthy subjects were deep-sequenced in the study. Patients were enrolled under clinicaltrials.gov protocols 00001620, 01623167, 00001397, 00071045, 00081523 and 00961064 in the USA. Ficoll-Paque density gradient centrifugation was used to isolate peripheral blood mononuclear cells. Before DNA was extracted, CD4+ and CD8+ T cells were sorted using either FACS or magnetic beads.

These data belong to a study of CD8+CD57+ T cells in acquired aplastic anemia (dated by TCRdb to 2016 to 2018). Study-wide context: On average, sorted CD4+ and CD8+ cells yielded roughly 3.4 ug of extracted DNA, with a range of about 0.17 to 27.4 ug. A CD8+CD57+ expansion meant a frequency higher than the mean frequency seen in healthy subjects.

Overall study results and their limits: Although roughly 29 CD8+ CDR3 sequences were shared by patients and controls, these sequences appeared highly expressed in patients and within the immunodominant clones of patients. Patients and healthy controls showed no significant difference in CD8+ Simpson's diversity (P=0.060).

Genomic DNA was used as template for profiling of TCR beta VDJ combinations and CDR3 sequences. TCR repertoire sequencing was run on an Illumina HiSeq 2000. The paper's data handling went like this. Repertoire assessment relied on Simpson's diversity index, CDR3 size and DJ length profiles, and TRBV/TRBJ rearrangement plots. The most abundant DNA sequence in the deep sequencing data was defined as the immunodominant clone. CDR3 amino acid sequences were screened for sharing across subjects and compared with published repertoires and the VDJdb database. TCRdb reworked the public reads: Q25 trimming with fastp, MiXCR clone assembly, productive beta chains retained. Duplicate CDR3 protein sequences are folded into a single record with the most common DNA and genes. The V and J calls here are based on TCRdb, not the publication. The sample table holds 450,000 to 600,000 distinct CDR3 sequences, of which around a third were seen once. In total, the top ten clones hold nearly 0.85% of the sample.

The germline V gene (reference sequence) yields DFQATT for CDR1 and SNEGSKA for CDR2. The CDR3 contains 13 residues, cysteine and phenylalanine counted. Of the read, only the CDR3 DNA is kept; its 39 bases are in frame from base 1. At the junction V is shortened by 8 bases and J by 5 bases, with 13 bases in between. Specimen: sorted CD4+, CD8+, or CD8+CD57+ T cells (not recorded which) from PBMCs. The chain was built from TRBV20-1 and TRBJ1-6; the D region possibly corresponds to TRBD1 (6 bases align). This TCR came from a human donor with aplastic anemia. CDR3 sequence: CSPVRTDNSPLHF. In nucleotides, the sequence is TGCAGTCCCGTGCGGACAGATAATTCACCCCTCCACTTT.